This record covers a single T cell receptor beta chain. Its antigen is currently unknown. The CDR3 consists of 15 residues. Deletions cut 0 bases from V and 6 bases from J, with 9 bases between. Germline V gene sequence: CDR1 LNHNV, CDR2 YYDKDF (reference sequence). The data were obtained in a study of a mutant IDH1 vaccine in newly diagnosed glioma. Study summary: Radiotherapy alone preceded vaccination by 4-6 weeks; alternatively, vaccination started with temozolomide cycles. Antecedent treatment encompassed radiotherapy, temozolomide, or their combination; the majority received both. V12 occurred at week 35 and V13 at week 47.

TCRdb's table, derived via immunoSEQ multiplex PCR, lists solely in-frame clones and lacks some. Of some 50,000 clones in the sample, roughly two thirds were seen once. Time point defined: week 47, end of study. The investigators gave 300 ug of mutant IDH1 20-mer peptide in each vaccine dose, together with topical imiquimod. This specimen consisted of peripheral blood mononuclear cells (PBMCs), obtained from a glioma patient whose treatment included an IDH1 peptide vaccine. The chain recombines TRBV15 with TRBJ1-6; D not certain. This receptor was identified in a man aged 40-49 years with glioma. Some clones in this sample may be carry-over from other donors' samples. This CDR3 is CATSRDRSVNSPLHF. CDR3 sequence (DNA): TGTGCCACCAGCAGAGATCGGTCTGTTAATTCACCCCTCCACTTT.